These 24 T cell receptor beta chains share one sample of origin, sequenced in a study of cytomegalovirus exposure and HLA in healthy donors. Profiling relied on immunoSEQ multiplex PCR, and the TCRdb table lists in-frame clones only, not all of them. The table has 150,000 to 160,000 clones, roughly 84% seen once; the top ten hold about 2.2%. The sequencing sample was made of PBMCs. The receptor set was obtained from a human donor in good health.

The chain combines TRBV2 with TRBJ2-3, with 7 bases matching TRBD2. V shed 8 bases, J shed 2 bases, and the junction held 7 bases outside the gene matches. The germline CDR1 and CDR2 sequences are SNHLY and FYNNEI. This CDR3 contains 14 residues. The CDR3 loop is CASAMGGSTDTQYF. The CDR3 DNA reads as TGTGCCAGCGCGATGGGGGGGTCCACAGATACGCAGTATTTT.

The CDR3 region is CASRIAGGSSYEQYF. The CDR3 DNA reads as TGTGCCAGCCGCATAGCGGGCGGAAGCTCCTACGAGCAGTACTTC. The chain uses TRBV27 and TRBJ2-7; 7 positions match TRBD2. The CDR3 extends over 15 amino acids. Unmatched junction bases numbered 10, after V lost 8 bases and J lost 0 bases. Germline values: CDR1 MNHEY, CDR2 SMNVEV (reference sequence).

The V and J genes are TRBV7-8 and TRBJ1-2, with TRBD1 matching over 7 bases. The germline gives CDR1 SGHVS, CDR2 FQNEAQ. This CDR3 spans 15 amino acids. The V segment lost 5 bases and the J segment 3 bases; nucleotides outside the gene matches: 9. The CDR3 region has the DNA TGTGCCAGCAGCGCACAGACAGGGTTCGACTATGGCTACACCTTC. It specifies CASSAQTGFDYGYTF.

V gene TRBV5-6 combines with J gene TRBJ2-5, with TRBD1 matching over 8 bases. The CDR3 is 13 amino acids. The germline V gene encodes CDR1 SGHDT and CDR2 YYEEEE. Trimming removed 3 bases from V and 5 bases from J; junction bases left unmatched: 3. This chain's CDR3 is CASSWTGRETQYF. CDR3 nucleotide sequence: TGTGCCAGCAGCTGGACAGGGCGCGAGACCCAGTACTTC.

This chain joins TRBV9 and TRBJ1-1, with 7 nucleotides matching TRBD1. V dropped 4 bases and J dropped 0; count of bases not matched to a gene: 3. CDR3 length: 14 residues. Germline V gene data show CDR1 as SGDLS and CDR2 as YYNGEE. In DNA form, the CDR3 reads TGTGCCAGCAGCCCGACAGGGTTGAACACTGAAGCTTTCTTT. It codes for CASSPTGLNTEAFF.

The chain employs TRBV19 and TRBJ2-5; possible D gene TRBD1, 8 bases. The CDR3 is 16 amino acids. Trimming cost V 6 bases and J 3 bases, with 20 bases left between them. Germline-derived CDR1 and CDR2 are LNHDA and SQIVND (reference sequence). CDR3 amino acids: CASRELGGTGKETQYF. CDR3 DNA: TGTGCCAGTAGGGAACTCGGGGGGACAGGAAAAGAGACCCAGTACTTC.

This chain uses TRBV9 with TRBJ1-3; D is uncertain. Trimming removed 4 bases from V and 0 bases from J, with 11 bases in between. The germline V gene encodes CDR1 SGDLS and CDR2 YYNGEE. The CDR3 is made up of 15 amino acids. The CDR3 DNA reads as TGTGCCAGCAGCCAAACAACAACCTCTGGAAACACCATATATTTT. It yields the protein CASSQTTTSGNTIYF.

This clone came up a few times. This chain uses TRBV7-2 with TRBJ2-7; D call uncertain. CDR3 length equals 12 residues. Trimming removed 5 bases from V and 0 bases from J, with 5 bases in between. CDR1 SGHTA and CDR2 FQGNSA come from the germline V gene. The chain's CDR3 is CASSPSSYEQYF. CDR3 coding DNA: TGTGCCAGCAGCCCGAGCTCCTACGAGCAGTACTTC.

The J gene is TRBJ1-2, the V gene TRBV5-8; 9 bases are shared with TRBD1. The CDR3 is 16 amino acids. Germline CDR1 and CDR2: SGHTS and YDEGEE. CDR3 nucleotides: TGTGCTGACAATGATTACAGGACAGGGGTTAACTATGGCTACACCTTC. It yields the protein CADNDYRTGVNYGYTF.

The CDR3 bases are TGTGCCAGTAGTATTCAGGGTATGAATGGCTACACCTTC. Residues: CASSIQGMNGYTF. V is TRBV19 and J is TRBJ1-2; perhaps TRBD1 as D (5 bases). Germline loops: CDR1 LNHDA, CDR2 SQIVND (reference sequence). V lost 3 bases and J lost 6, with 11 bases in between. The CDR3 runs to 13 residues.

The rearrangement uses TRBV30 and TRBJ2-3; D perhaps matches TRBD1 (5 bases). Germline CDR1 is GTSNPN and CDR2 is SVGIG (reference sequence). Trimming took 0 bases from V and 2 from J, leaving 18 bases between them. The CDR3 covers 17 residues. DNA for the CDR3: TGTGCCTGGAGTGTATTTCGTACCTCAGGGAACACAGATACGCAGTATTTT. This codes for CAWSVFRTSGNTDTQYF.

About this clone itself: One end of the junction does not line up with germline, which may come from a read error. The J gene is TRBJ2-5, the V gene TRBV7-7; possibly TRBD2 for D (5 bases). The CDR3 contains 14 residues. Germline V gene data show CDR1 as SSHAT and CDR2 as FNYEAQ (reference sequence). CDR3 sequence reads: CASSLSSSQETQYF. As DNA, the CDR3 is TGTGCTAGCAGCTTATCTAGCAGTCAAGAGACCCAGTACTTC.

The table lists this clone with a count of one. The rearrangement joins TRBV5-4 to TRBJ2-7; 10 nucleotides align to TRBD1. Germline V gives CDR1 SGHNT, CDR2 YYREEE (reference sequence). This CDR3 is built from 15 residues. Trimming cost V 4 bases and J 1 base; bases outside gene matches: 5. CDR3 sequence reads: CASSVLDRGSYEQYF. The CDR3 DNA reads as TGTGCCAGCAGCGTGTTGGACAGGGGGTCCTACGAGCAGTACTTC.

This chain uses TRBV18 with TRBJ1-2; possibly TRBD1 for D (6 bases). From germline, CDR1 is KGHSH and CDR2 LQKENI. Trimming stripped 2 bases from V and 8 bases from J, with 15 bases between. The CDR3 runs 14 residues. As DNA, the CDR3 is TGTGCCAGCTCACCAACCCCAGGGGACGGCGGCTACACCTTC. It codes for CASSPTPGDGGYTF.

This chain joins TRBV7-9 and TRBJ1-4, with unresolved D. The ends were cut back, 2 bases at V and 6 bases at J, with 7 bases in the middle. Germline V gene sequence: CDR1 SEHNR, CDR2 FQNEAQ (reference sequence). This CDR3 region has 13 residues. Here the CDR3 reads CASSLPDYEKLFF. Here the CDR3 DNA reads TGTGCCAGCAGCTTACCCGACTATGAAAAACTGTTTTTT. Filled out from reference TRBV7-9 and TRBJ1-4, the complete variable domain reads DTGVSQNPRHKITKRGQNVTFRCDPISEHNRLYWYRQTLGQGPEFLTYFQNEAQLEKSRLLSDRFSAERPKGSFSTLEIQRTEQGDSAMYLCASSLPDYEKLFFGSGTQLSVL.

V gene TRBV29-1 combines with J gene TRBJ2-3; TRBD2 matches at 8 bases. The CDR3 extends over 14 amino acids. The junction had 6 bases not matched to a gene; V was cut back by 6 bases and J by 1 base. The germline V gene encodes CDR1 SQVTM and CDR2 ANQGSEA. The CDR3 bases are TGCAGCGTCGCCGGGACTAGTGGCACAGATACGCAGTATTTT. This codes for CSVAGTSGTDTQYF.

The CDR3 region has the DNA TGTGCCAGCAGTGCCGAGACAACTTATTCTGAGCAGTTCTTC. Translation gives CASSAETTYSEQFF. This chain connects TRBV6-1 to TRBJ2-1; D is ambiguous. The CDR3 runs to 14 residues. Germline CDR1 MNHNS, CDR2 SASEGT. Trimming removed 4 bases at V and 9 bases at J, with 16 bases between.

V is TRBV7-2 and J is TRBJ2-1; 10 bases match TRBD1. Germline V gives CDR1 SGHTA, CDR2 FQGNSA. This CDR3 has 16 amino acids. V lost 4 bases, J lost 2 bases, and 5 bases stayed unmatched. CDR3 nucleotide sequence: TGTGCCAGCAGCTGGCCGACAGGGGGCGCCTACAATGAGCAGTTCTTC. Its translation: CASSWPTGGAYNEQFF.

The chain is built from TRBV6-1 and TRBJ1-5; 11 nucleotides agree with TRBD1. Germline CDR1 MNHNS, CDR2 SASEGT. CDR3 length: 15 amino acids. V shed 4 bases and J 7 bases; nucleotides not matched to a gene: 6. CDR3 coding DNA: TGTGCCAGCAGTGTGAGGACAGGGGGCAGACAGCCCCAGCATTTT. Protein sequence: CASSVRTGGRQPQHF.

CDR3 sequence reads: CAISDLYEQYF. CDR3 in DNA: TGTGCCATCAGTGACCTCTACGAGCAGTACTTC. The V and J genes are TRBV10-3 and TRBJ2-7; D is ambiguous. Germline CDR1 reads ENHRY; CDR2 reads SYGVKD. V lost 3 bases, J lost 3 bases, and 3 bases lay in between. The CDR3 has 11 amino acids.

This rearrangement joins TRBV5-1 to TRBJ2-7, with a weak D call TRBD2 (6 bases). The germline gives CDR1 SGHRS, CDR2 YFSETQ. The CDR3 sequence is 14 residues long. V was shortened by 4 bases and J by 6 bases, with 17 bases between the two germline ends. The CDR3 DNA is TGCGCCAGCAGCATCGGGACTCTTGTAGGCGAGCAGTACTTC. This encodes CASSIGTLVGEQYF.

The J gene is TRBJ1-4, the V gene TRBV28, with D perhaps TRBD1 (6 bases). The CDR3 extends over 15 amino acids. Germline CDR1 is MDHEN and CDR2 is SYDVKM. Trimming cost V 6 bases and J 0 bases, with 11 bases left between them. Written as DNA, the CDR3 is TGTGCCAGCAGCCTCAGGACAGCAACTAATGAAAAACTGTTTTTT. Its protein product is CASSLRTATNEKLFF.

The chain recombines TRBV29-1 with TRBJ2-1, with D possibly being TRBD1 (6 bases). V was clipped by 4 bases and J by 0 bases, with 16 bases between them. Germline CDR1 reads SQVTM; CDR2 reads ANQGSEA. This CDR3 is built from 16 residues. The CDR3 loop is CSVVSGVVSSYNEQFF. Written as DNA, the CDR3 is TGCAGCGTTGTCTCAGGGGTCGTAAGCTCCTACAATGAGCAGTTCTTC.

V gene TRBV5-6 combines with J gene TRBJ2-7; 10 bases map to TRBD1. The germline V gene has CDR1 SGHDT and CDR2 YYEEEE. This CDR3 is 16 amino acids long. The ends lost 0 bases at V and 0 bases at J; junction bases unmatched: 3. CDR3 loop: CASSLGGQGNSYEQYF. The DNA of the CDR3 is TGTGCCAGCAGCTTGGGGGGACAGGGGAACTCCTACGAGCAGTACTTC.